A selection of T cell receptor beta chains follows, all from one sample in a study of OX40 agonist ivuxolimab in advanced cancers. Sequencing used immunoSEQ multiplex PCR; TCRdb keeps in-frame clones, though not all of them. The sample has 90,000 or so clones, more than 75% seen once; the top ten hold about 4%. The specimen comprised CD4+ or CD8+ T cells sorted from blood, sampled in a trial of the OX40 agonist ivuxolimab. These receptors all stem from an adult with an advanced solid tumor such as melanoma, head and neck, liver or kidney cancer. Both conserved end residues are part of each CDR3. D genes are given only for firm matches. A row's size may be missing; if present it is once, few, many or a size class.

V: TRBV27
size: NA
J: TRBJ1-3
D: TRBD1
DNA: TGTGCCAGCAGTGCCGCACAGGGGGCGGGAAACACCATATATTTT
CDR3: CASSAAQGAGNTIYF

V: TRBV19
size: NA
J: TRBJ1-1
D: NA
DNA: TGTGCCAGTAGGAGGGCAGGGCTGAACACTGAAGCTTTCTTT
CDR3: CASRRAGLNTEAFF

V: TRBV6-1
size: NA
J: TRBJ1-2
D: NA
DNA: TGTGCCAGCAGTGAAGGGGGACATGGGAACGGCTACACCTTC
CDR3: CASSEGGHGNGYTF

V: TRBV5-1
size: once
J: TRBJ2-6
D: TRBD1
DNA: TGCGCCAGCAGCGGGGAGGGACAGGGTCAACGTGGGGCCAACGTCCTGACTTTC
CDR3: CASSGEGQGQRGANVLTF

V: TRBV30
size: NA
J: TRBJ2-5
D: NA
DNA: TGTGCCTGGAGTGTAATCCTTGGTCGAACGGTTCGAGAGACCCAGTACTTC
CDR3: CAWSVILGRTVRETQYF

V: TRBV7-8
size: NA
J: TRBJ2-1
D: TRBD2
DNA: TGTGCCAGCAGCATGGGGACTAGCGGGAATGAGCAGTTCTTC
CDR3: CASSMGTSGNEQFF

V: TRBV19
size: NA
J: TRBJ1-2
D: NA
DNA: TGTGCCAGTAGTGCGGGGGTCAGTAACTATGGCTACACCTTC
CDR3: CASSAGVSNYGYTF

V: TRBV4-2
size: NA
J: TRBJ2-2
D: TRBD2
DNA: TGTGCCAGCAGCCTCATAACGACTAGCGGGAAGAACACCGGGGAGCTGTTTTTT
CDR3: CASSLITTSGKNTGELFF

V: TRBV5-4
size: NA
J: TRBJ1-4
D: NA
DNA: TGTGCCAGCAGCTTGGCCCCGGGACGGCTGACAACTAATGAAAAACTGTTTTTT
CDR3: CASSLAPGRLTTNEKLFF

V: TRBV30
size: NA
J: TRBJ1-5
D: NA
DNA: TGTGCCTGGAGTGTAAAACAGGGTTACAATCAGCCCCAGCATTTT
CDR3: CAWSVKQGYNQPQHF

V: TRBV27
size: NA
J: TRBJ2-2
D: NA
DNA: TGTGCCAGCAACCGGGGGAACACCGGGGAGCTGTTTTTT
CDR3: CASNRGNTGELFF

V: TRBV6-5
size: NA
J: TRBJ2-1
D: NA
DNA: TGTGCCAGCAGTCGACTCAATAATGAGCAGTTCTTC
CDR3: CASSRLNNEQFF

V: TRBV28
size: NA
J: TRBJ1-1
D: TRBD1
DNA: TGTGCCAGCAGCCAAGGGGGCTCGGAAGCTTTCTTT
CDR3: CASSQGGSEAFF

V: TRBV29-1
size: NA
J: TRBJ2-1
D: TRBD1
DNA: TGCAGCATGTCTACTGGACAGGGTTACAATGAGCAGTTCTTC
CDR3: CSMSTGQGYNEQFF

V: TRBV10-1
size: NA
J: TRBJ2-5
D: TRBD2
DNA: TGCGCCAGCACCCCGTCGGGTAGCGGGACGATAGAGACCCAGTACTTC
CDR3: CASTPSGSGTIETQYF

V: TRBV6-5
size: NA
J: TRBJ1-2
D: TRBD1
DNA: TGTGCCAGCAGTTACCGATCGGACAGGGCGGAGGGCTACACCTTC
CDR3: CASSYRSDRAEGYTF

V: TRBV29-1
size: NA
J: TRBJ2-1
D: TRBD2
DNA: TGCAGCGGCAAACTAGCGGGAGGAGGCAATGAGCAGTTCTTC
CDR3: CSGKLAGGGNEQFF

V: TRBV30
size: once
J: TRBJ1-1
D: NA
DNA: TGTGCCTGGAGTGTCCACAGAAGCACTGAAGCTTTCTTT
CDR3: CAWSVHRSTEAFF

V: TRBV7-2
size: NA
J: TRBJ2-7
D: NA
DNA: TGTGCCAGCAGCCCTATAGGTGTAAGGTACGAGCAGTACTTC
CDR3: CASSPIGVRYEQYF

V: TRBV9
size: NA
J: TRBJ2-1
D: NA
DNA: TGTGCCAGCAGCGTAACAGGTAGCTCTGGCTCCTACAATGAGCAGTTCTTC
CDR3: CASSVTGSSGSYNEQFF

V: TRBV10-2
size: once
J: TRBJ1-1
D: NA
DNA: TGCGCCAGCAGTGCGACCGGGACACCGAACACTGAAGCTTTCTTT
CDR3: CASSATGTPNTEAFF

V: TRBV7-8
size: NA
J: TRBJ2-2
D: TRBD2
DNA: TGTGCCAGCAGCTTATACGGGAGGACGAACACCGGGGAGCTGTTTTTT
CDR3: CASSLYGRTNTGELFF

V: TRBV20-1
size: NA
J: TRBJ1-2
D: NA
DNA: TGCAGTGCTAGCCCGGTTTATGGCTACACCTTC
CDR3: CSASPVYGYTF

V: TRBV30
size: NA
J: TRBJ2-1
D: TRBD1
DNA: TGTGCCTGGAGTGTACTCGGACAGGGTACCTACAATGAGCAGTTCTTC
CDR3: CAWSVLGQGTYNEQFF

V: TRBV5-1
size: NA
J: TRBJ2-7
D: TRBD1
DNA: TGCGCCAGCAGCATCGGACAGGGGTCCTACGAGCAGTACTTC
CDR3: CASSIGQGSYEQYF

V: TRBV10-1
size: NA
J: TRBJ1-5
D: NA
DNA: TGCGCCAGCAGTTCCACAGGCGATCAGCCCCAGCATTTT
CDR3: CASSSTGDQPQHF

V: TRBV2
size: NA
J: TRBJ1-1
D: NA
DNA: TGTGCCAGCAGTGAGTCACTCCCGAACACTGAAGCTTTCTTT
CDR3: CASSESLPNTEAFF

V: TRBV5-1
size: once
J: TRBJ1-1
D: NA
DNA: TGCGCCAGCAGGCTGGGAATGAACACTGAAGCTTTCTTT
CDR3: CASRLGMNTEAFF

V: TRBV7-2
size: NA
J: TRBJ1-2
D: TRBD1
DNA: TGTGCCAGCAGCTTAGATCAGGGGGGGAAGTATGGCTACACCTTC
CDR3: CASSLDQGGKYGYTF

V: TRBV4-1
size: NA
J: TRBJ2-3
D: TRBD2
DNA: TGCGCCAGCAGCCAGGAAGGGACTAGCGCTGGAGATACGCAGTATTTT
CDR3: CASSQEGTSAGDTQYF

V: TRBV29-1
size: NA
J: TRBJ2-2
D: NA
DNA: TGCAGCGTGGGGAGGACCCAGGGCGGGGAGCTGTTTTTT
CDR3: CSVGRTQGGELFF

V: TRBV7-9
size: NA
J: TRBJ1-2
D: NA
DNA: TGTGCCAGCACCTTGGTGGGGGGCTACACCTTC
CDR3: CASTLVGGYTF

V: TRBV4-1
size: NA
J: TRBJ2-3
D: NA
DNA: TGCGCCAGCAGCCAAGATCTTTCACCGCCAGCGACAGATACGCAGTATTTT
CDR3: CASSQDLSPPATDTQYF

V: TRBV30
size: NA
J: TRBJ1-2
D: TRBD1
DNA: TGTGCCTGGGGGACAGGGGCTGGCTACACCTTC
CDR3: CAWGTGAGYTF

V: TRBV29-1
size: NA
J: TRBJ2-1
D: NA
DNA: TGCAGCGTTGTACTAGAGAACCCGGGCGAGCAGTTCTTC
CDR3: CSVVLENPGEQFF

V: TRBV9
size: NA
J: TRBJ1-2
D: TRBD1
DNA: TGTGCCAGCAGCGTAATGGGGGACAGTTTAGTTGGTGGCTACACCTTC
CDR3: CASSVMGDSLVGGYTF

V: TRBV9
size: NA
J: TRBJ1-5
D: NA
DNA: TGTGCCAGCAGCCCAAGGGCTGGAATCGGGCCCCAGCATTTT
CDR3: CASSPRAGIGPQHF

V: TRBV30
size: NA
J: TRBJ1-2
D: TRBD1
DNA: TGTGCCTGGGACGGGCCGGGACAGGGCTACGGCTACACCTTC
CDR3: CAWDGPGQGYGYTF

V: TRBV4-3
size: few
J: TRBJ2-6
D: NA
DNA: TGCGCCAGCAGCGCTCGACAGGCCTTCTCTGGGGCCAACGTCCTGACTTTC
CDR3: CASSARQAFSGANVLTF